This T cell receptor (beta chain) derives from a study of blood T cell repertoires in COVID-19. Across the study: The samples span acute and convalescent COVID-19 from the United States, Italy and Spain.

Trimming took off 0 bases at V and 1 base at J, with 8 bases between the two ends. The CDR3 length is 15 residues. From germline, CDR1 is SGDLS and CDR2 YYNGEE. Original processing notes: Reference gene primer amplification gave estimated nucleated cell counts. The data were produced by immunoSEQ multiplex PCR, yet TCRdb's version contains in-frame clones alone and is incomplete. V, J and clone size were drawn from that table, and D and trimming were deduced from the DNA. In the table there are some 140,000 clones, around 79% of which are singletons. In its sample, this clone was seen a few times. The TCR comes from a man aged 80 or over with acute or convalescent COVID-19. The specimen was peripheral blood. The chain has TRBV9 and TRBJ2-1, with D possibly matching TRBD2 (6 bases). The DNA of the CDR3 is TGTGCCAGCAGCGTAGCTGGAGGGTCCTACAATGAGCAGTTCTTC. As protein: CASSVAGGSYNEQFF.